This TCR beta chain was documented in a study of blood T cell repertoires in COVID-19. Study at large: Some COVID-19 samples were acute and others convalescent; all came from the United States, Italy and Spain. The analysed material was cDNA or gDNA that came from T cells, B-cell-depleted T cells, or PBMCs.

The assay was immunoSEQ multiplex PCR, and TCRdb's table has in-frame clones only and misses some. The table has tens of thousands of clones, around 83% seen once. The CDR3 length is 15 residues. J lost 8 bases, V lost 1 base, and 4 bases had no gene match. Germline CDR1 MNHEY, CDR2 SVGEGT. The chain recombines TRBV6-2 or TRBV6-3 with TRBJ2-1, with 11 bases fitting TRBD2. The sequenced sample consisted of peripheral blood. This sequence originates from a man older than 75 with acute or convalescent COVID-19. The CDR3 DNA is TGTGCCAGCAGTTACTTTAGCGGGAGGGCAGATGAGCAGTTCTTC. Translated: CASSYFSGRADEQFF.